The 9 T cell receptor beta chains listed next were all sequenced from one sample in a study of T cells expressing NK-cell markers. TCRdb reanalyzed the 5' RACE reads, giving one entry per CDR3 protein sequence and no DNA. Here the sample table reports hundreds of thousands of distinct CDR3 sequences. Material for sequencing was blood T cells: a sorted CD56 or NKG2C T cell subset, CD4+ or CD8+ T cells, or bulk PBMC T cells (not recorded which). These receptors all stem from a woman aged 18-70 years in good health.

V usage is TRBV7-2 and J usage is TRBJ2-1. The germline V gene encodes CDR1 SGHTA and CDR2 FQGNSA. The CDR3 is made up of 15 amino acids. The CDR3 sequence is CASSQAVSSYNEQFF.

The V and J genes are TRBV18 and TRBJ1-2; the TCRdb D gene call, TRBD1, has no DNA to confirm it. Germline-derived CDR1 and CDR2 are KGHSH and LQKENI. CDR3 length equals 14 residues. The CDR3 is CASSPGAAGYGYTF.

The rearrangement links TRBV28 to TRBJ1-1. This CDR3 is 15 amino acids long. Per the germline V gene, CDR1 is MDHEN and CDR2 is SYDVKM. The CDR3: CASSLLFGRVSEAFF.

Here the CDR3 reads CASSPGQGNTIYF. The chain uses TRBV6-1 and TRBJ1-3; TCRdb calls TRBD1, which cannot be checked without DNA. Germline V lookup: CDR1 MNHNS, CDR2 SASEGT. The CDR3 covers 13 residues.

This chain links TRBV19 with TRBJ2-3; the D call from TCRdb, TRBD1, cannot be confirmed without DNA. In germline, CDR1 is LNHDA, CDR2 SQIVND (reference sequence). The CDR3 runs 15 residues. CDR3 residues: CASGLQRGGTDTQYF.

The chain combines TRBV29-1 with TRBJ2-2. The germline V gene has CDR1 SQVTM and CDR2 ANQGSEA. This CDR3 is 12 amino acids long. CDR3 region: CSVGSGTGELFF.

The chain combines TRBV12-3 or TRBV12-4 with TRBJ1-1. This CDR3 has 13 residues. CDR3 residues: CASSWQLNTEALF.

V and J are TRBV29-1 and TRBJ2-3; TCRdb calls TRBD1, which cannot be checked without DNA. Per germline, CDR1 SQVTM and CDR2 ANQGSEA. The CDR3 sequence is 12 residues long. CDR3 protein: CSVERQGNTQYF.

This chain links TRBV12-3 or TRBV12-4 with TRBJ2-3; lacking DNA, the TRBD2 call made by TCRdb goes unchecked. This CDR3 contains 15 residues. CDR3 region: CASSHRSSGADTQYF.